The sequence of this T cell receptor (beta chain) was determined in a study of blood T cell repertoires in COVID-19. Study at large: Sources were T cells, B-cell-depleted T cells, or PBMCs; the material itself was cDNA or gDNA.

The germline gives CDR1 SGHTA, CDR2 FQGTGA. The CDR3 extends over 17 amino acids. V dropped 5 bases and J dropped 7; count of bases not matched to a gene: 14. Profiling relied on immunoSEQ multiplex PCR, and the TCRdb table lists in-frame clones only, not all of them. The sample consists of about 150,000 clones, about four fifths of them appearing once. Source material: peripheral blood. The TCR comes from a woman aged 80 or over with acute or convalescent COVID-19. The V gene is TRBV7-3, the J gene TRBJ1-6; 7 bases map to TRBD1. This CDR3 reads CASSPRTLGTANSPLHF. The CDR3 region has the DNA TGTGCCAGCAGCCCCCGCACCCTCGGGACAGCCAATTCACCCCTCCACTTT.